The rows below give T cell receptor beta chains drawn from one sample of a study of PD-1 blockade in classical Hodgkin lymphoma. Libraries were prepared by immunoSEQ multiplex PCR; TCRdb keeps only in-frame clonotypes and omits some of them. The sample contains about 97,000 clones, roughly 88% of which appear only once. Sequenced material: peripheral blood mononuclear cells (PBMCs), taken at baseline. The origin of the receptors is a human donor with classical Hodgkin lymphoma. CDR3s include the opening cysteine and the closing phenylalanine or tryptophan. The order of the fields is J gene, V gene, D gene, clone size, CDR3 protein, CDR3 DNA. The D gene is left open where the match is weak. Clone size is stated in some rows and not others, as once, few, many or a class when expanded.

J: TRBJ2-7
V: TRBV28
D: -
size: -
CDR3: CASSSPGMAHEQYF
DNA: TGTGCCAGCAGTTCTCCCGGGATGGCCCACGAGCAGTACTTC

J: TRBJ2-3
V: TRBV19
D: TRBD2
size: once
CDR3: CASSIGTSGRTDTQYF
DNA: TGTGCCAGTAGTATAGGGACTAGCGGCCGCACAGATACGCAGTATTTT

J: TRBJ1-2
V: TRBV7-9
D: TRBD1
size: -
CDR3: CASSPGTVRYGYTF
DNA: TGTGCCAGCAGCCCGGGGACAGTAAGATATGGCTACACCTTC

J: TRBJ2-2
V: TRBV19
D: TRBD2
size: -
CDR3: CASSLFSGSPNTGELFF
DNA: TGTGCCAGTAGTCTCTTTAGCGGGAGCCCCAACACCGGGGAGCTGTTTTTT

J: TRBJ2-5
V: TRBV5-4
D: TRBD2
size: few
CDR3: CASSAPTSGSETQYF
DNA: TGTGCCAGCAGCGCGCCGACTAGCGGGAGTGAGACCCAGTACTTC

J: TRBJ2-1
V: TRBV10-3
D: -
size: -
CDR3: CAISESILSEQFF
DNA: TGTGCCATCAGTGAGTCGATTTTGAGCGAGCAGTTCTTC

J: TRBJ2-1
V: TRBV9
D: TRBD2
size: -
CDR3: CASSVAAGGPTNEQFF
DNA: TGTGCCAGCAGCGTAGCTGCGGGAGGGCCGACCAATGAGCAGTTCTTC

J: TRBJ2-3
V: TRBV5-1
D: -
size: once
CDR3: CASSARDSGLTDTQYF
DNA: TGCGCCAGCAGCGCCCGGGACAGCGGACTAACAGATACGCAGTATTTT

J: TRBJ2-2
V: TRBV5-6
D: TRBD1
size: -
CDR3: CASSLRGGSGELFF
DNA: TGTGCCAGCAGCTTGCGAGGGGGCTCCGGGGAGCTGTTTTTT

J: TRBJ2-7
V: TRBV28
D: -
size: -
CDR3: CASSLGNSYEQYF
DNA: TGTGCCAGCAGTTTAGGCAACTCCTACGAGCAGTACTTC

J: TRBJ2-7
V: TRBV2
D: -
size: -
CDR3: CASSTYYEQYF
DNA: TGTGCCAGCAGTACCTACTACGAGCAGTACTTC

J: TRBJ2-7
V: TRBV6-5
D: -
size: -
CDR3: CASSSAGQFPYEQYF
DNA: TGTGCCAGCAGTTCCGCCGGACAGTTTCCCTACGAGCAGTACTTC

J: TRBJ2-1
V: TRBV5-4
D: TRBD1
size: many
CDR3: CASTSRRQGANEQFF
DNA: TGTGCCAGCACCTCTCGGAGGCAGGGGGCGAATGAGCAGTTCTTC

J: TRBJ2-1
V: TRBV10-3
D: -
size: -
CDR3: CAIRGNGVYNEQFF
DNA: TGTGCCATCAGAGGCAACGGGGTATACAATGAGCAGTTCTTC

J: TRBJ2-1
V: TRBV7-3
D: TRBD2
size: -
CDR3: CASSVRPGGLNEQFF
DNA: TGTGCCAGCAGCGTTCGCCCGGGGGGGTTGAATGAGCAGTTCTTC

J: TRBJ1-1
V: TRBV10-3
D: -
size: -
CDR3: CATGGGQDTEAFF
DNA: TGTGCCACCGGTGGGGGGCAGGACACTGAAGCTTTCTTT

J: TRBJ2-7
V: TRBV19
D: -
size: -
CDR3: CASTTTVNSYEQYF
DNA: TGTGCCAGTACTACGACTGTCAACTCCTACGAGCAGTACTTC

J: TRBJ1-3
V: TRBV15
D: -
size: few
CDR3: CATSRADRVGTIYF
DNA: TGTGCCACCAGCAGAGCCGACCGCGTCGGGACCATATATTTT

J: TRBJ2-1
V: TRBV19
D: -
size: -
CDR3: CASSISSEQFF
DNA: TGTGCCAGTAGTATTAGTAGTGAGCAGTTCTTC

J: TRBJ2-5
V: TRBV5-1
D: -
size: -
CDR3: CASSLALAVGGETQYF
DNA: TGCGCCAGCAGCTTAGCTTTAGCGGTCGGTGGGGAGACCCAGTACTTC

J: TRBJ2-1
V: TRBV4-2
D: -
size: -
CDR3: CASSHSGGGHNEQFF
DNA: TGTGCCAGCAGCCATAGCGGAGGAGGACACAATGAGCAGTTCTTC

J: TRBJ1-1
V: TRBV5-1
D: -
size: medium-sized
CDR3: CASRAGRNEAFF
DNA: TGCGCCAGCAGGGCAGGGAGGAATGAAGCTTTCTTT

J: TRBJ2-1
V: TRBV4-2
D: -
size: -
CDR3: CASSLQLGGSYNEQFF
DNA: TGTGCCAGCAGCCTTCAGCTTGGGGGCTCCTACAATGAGCAGTTCTTC

J: TRBJ1-5
V: TRBV18
D: -
size: -
CDR3: CASSPSGVGFDQPQHF
DNA: TGTGCCAGCTCACCATCAGGGGTTGGGTTCGATCAGCCCCAGCATTTT

J: TRBJ1-2
V: TRBV6-1
D: TRBD1
size: -
CDR3: CASSEYGTGGGYTF
DNA: TGTGCCAGCAGTGAATACGGGACAGGGGGGGGCTACACCTTC

J: TRBJ1-1
V: TRBV27
D: -
size: -
CDR3: CASSLDSRGGEAFF
DNA: TGTGCCAGCAGTTTAGACAGTCGCGGCGGTGAAGCTTTCTTT

J: TRBJ1-5
V: TRBV10-3
D: -
size: -
CDR3: CAISESAGGGRQPQHF
DNA: TGTGCCATCAGTGAGTCAGCGGGAGGCGGGCGTCAGCCCCAGCATTTT

J: TRBJ2-1
V: TRBV27
D: TRBD2
size: -
CDR3: CASSPGTSAYNEQFF
DNA: TGTGCCAGCAGCCCAGGGACTAGCGCCTACAATGAGCAGTTCTTC

J: TRBJ1-1
V: TRBV7-9
D: -
size: many
CDR3: CASSDWGASEAFF
DNA: TGTGCCAGCAGCGATTGGGGGGCATCTGAAGCTTTCTTT

J: TRBJ1-5
V: TRBV7-2
D: -
size: -
CDR3: CASSLTGYQPQHF
DNA: TGTGCCAGCAGCTTGACAGGTTATCAGCCCCAGCATTTT

J: TRBJ1-1
V: TRBV6-6
D: -
size: -
CDR3: CASSYSYSGTEAFF
DNA: TGTGCCAGCAGTTACTCGTACAGCGGCACTGAAGCTTTCTTT

J: TRBJ1-4
V: TRBV14
D: -
size: few
CDR3: CARNPPLDSGHNEKLFF
DNA: TGTGCCAGGAATCCCCCCCTTGATTCGGGACACAATGAAAAACTGTTTTTT

J: TRBJ2-2
V: TRBV5-1
D: TRBD2
size: -
CDR3: CASSLTASGSSGELFF
DNA: TGCGCCAGCAGCCTGACGGCTAGCGGGAGTTCCGGGGAGCTGTTTTTT

J: TRBJ1-3
V: TRBV18
D: -
size: -
CDR3: CASSPQGSSGNTIYF
DNA: TGTGCCAGCTCACCACAGGGGAGCTCTGGAAACACCATATATTTT

J: TRBJ1-6
V: TRBV10-3
D: TRBD1
size: few
CDR3: CAISGTDNSPLHF
DNA: TGTGCCATCTCCGGGACAGATAATTCACCCCTCCACTTT

J: TRBJ2-7
V: TRBV11-2
D: TRBD2
size: -
CDR3: CASSPRTSGSYEQYF
DNA: TGTGCCAGCAGCCCCCGGACTAGCGGTTCCTACGAGCAGTACTTC

J: TRBJ2-2
V: TRBV6-5
D: TRBD1
size: once
CDR3: CASSNTGAGAGELFF
DNA: TGTGCCAGCAGTAACACAGGGGCAGGGGCCGGGGAGCTGTTTTTT

J: TRBJ2-1
V: TRBV5-1
D: -
size: -
CDR3: CASSPGTQSSYNEQFF
DNA: TGCGCCAGCAGCCCTGGGACACAGAGCTCCTACAATGAGCAGTTCTTC

J: TRBJ2-5
V: TRBV2
D: -
size: once
CDR3: CASSVNTPQETQYF
DNA: TGTGCCAGCAGTGTAAACACCCCGCAAGAGACCCAGTACTTC

J: TRBJ1-5
V: TRBV29-1
D: -
size: -
CDR3: CSVERTRGCWQPQHF
DNA: TGCAGCGTTGAAAGGACCAGGGGTTGTTGGCAGCCCCAGCATTTT

J: TRBJ2-1
V: TRBV5-8
D: -
size: -
CDR3: CASSLGLANEQFF
DNA: TGTGCCAGCAGCTTGGGCCTGGCCAATGAGCAGTTCTTC

J: TRBJ2-7
V: TRBV9
D: -
size: -
CDR3: CASSNGYEQYF
DNA: TGTGCCAGCAGCAACGGATACGAGCAGTACTTC

J: TRBJ2-2
V: TRBV14
D: TRBD1
size: -
CDR3: CASSQVPGQKAGRLRPGELFF
DNA: TGTGCCAGCAGCCAAGTACCGGGACAGAAGGCCGGAAGGCTCCGTCCGGGGGAGCTGTTTTTT

J: TRBJ2-1
V: TRBV19
D: TRBD2
size: -
CDR3: CASSILWASGTYMSEYNEQFF
DNA: TGTGCCAGTAGTATCCTATGGGCTAGCGGGACCTATATGTCCGAATACAATGAGCAGTTCTTC

J: TRBJ2-2
V: TRBV14
D: TRBD2
size: -
CDR3: CASSPILAGENGELFF
DNA: TGTGCCAGCAGCCCCATACTAGCGGGAGAGAACGGGGAGCTGTTTTTT